This passage covers 21 T cell receptor beta chains from one sample sequenced in a study of identical twins. MiXCR was run by TCRdb on the 5' RACE reads, yielding one entry per CDR3 protein. The sample has 430,000 or so distinct CDR3 sequences, around 24% seen once. The same sample was also used in a study of T cells expressing NK-cell markers.

Sequencing was carried out using CD4+ T cells sorted from blood. Receptors were obtained from a woman aged 18-29 years in good health.

This clonotype was seen more than once but under ten times. The chain couples TRBV24-1 to TRBJ2-1; 7 nucleotides line up with TRBD2. CDR1 KGHDR and CDR2 SFDVKD come from the germline V gene. The CDR3 has 13 amino acids. J lost 4 bases, V lost 6 bases, and 2 bases had no gene match. The CDR3 loop is CATSSSGYNEQFF. The CDR3 nucleotides read TGTGCCACCAGTTCTAGCGGTTACAATGAGCAGTTCTTC.

In this sample, this clonotype turned up a few times. The chain joins TRBV5-1 to TRBJ2-2; 7 bases are a match to TRBD2. V shed 0 bases and J 1 base; nucleotides not matched to a gene: 3. Germline CDR1 SGHRS, CDR2 YFSETQ. The CDR3 is made up of 16 amino acids. CDR3 bases: TGCGCCAGCAGCTTGGGCCAGCGGGGGAACACCGGGGAGCTGTTTTTT. Protein: CASSLGQRGNTGELFF.

This clonotype was seen a few times. The chain uses TRBV5-5 and TRBJ2-7; a possible D gene is TRBD1 (6 bases). V lost 2 bases, J lost 3 bases, and 12 bases lay in between. The CDR3 is 14 residues long. Germline V lookup: CDR1 SGHKS, CDR2 YYEKEE (reference sequence). The CDR3 region has the DNA TGTGCCAGCAGCTTAGAAAGGACAGTCTACGAGCAGTACTTC. It is translated as CASSLERTVYEQYF.

There are many counts of this clonotype. This chain joins TRBV12-3 or TRBV12-4 and TRBJ2-5; no clear D. This CDR3 is 12 amino acids long. V was pared by 3 bases and J by 5 bases, with 7 bases between. CDR3 amino acids: CASSFPYETQYF. In DNA form, the CDR3 reads TGTGCCAGCAGTTTTCCGTACGAGACCCAGTACTTC.

The chain has TRBV29-1 and TRBJ2-2, with unresolved D. V lost 7 bases and J 1 base, leaving 10 bases between the germline ends. Germline V gene lookup returns CDR1 SQVTM and CDR2 ANQGSEA. The CDR3 length is 13 residues. The CDR3 bases are TGCAGCGGGGCATACAGGAACACCGGGGAGCTGTTTTTT. Translated, it gives CSGAYRNTGELFF.

This clonotype showed up just a few times. The chain couples TRBV9 to TRBJ1-6; 8 bases fit TRBD1. J gave up 6 bases and V 0 bases, and 2 bases lay outside the gene matches. The CDR3 extends over 15 amino acids. In germline, CDR1 is SGDLS, CDR2 YYNGEE. The CDR3, as DNA: TGTGCCAGCAGCGTAGGTGACAGGGGTAATTCACCCCTCCACTTT. It specifies CASSVGDRGNSPLHF.

This clonotype was counted between two and nine times. V gene TRBV7-2 combines with J gene TRBJ2-7; TRBD2 matches 10 bases. This CDR3 region has 15 residues. V was pared by 6 bases and J by 3 bases, with 8 bases of the junction left unmatched. Germline V gene lookup returns CDR1 SGHTA and CDR2 FQGNSA. The CDR3: CASSRLAGVNYEQYF. CDR3 DNA sequence: TGTGCCAGCAGTCGACTAGCGGGCGTTAACTACGAGCAGTACTTC.

The J gene is TRBJ2-7, the V gene TRBV3-1; 14 bases match TRBD2. This CDR3 region has 17 residues. V trimming: 5 bases; J trimming: 3 bases; junction bases outside the gene matches: 9. Germline V gene lookup returns CDR1 LGHDT and CDR2 YNNKEL (reference sequence). In nucleotides, the CDR3 is TGTGCCAGCAGCACGACTAGCGGGAGGGCCTCAATCTACGAGCAGTACTTC. It codes for CASSTTSGRASIYEQYF.

This clonotype has a count of ten or more. V gene TRBV5-1 combines with J gene TRBJ2-1, with 7 positions matching TRBD1. From germline, CDR1 is SGHRS and CDR2 YFSETQ. V was clipped by 4 bases and J by 1 base; unmatched bases: 8. CDR3 size: 16 residues. The DNA for the CDR3 is TGCGCCAGCAGCCAAGGACAGGCCATGTCCTACAATGAGCAGTTCTTC. Its translation: CASSQGQAMSYNEQFF.

The genes are TRBV6-5 and TRBJ2-3; D gene ambiguous. The germline gives CDR1 MNHEY, CDR2 SVGAGI. The length of the CDR3 is 14 residues. Trimming took 1 base from V and 6 from J, leaving 11 bases between them. CDR3 residues: CASSYFPYSDTQYF. The CDR3 coding sequence is TGTGCCAGCAGTTACTTCCCCTATTCGGATACGCAGTATTTT.

This clonotype was seen only a few times. This chain joins TRBV5-1 and TRBJ2-5, with D perhaps being TRBD1 or TRBD2 (5 bases each). Per the germline V gene, CDR1 is SGHRS and CDR2 is YFSETQ. The CDR3 totals 14 residues. The ends were cut back, 3 bases at V and 2 bases at J, with 11 bases in the middle. CDR3 region: CASSYRGPQETQYF. The CDR3 bases are TGCGCCAGCAGCTACCGGGGACCACAAGAGACCCAGTACTTC.

This clonotype has only a few counts. V is TRBV28 and J is TRBJ2-6; possible D gene TRBD1, 5 bases. The length of the CDR3 is 16 residues. V gave up 6 bases and J gave up 4 bases, with 16 bases separating them. Germline V gene sequence: CDR1 MDHEN, CDR2 SYDVKM. The CDR3 sequence is CASRETPRAGANVLTF. CDR3 DNA: TGTGCCAGCAGAGAAACTCCCAGGGCCGGGGCCAACGTCCTGACTTTC. Drawing the rest from reference TRBV28 and TRBJ2-6, the complete variable domain is DVKVTQSSRYLVKRTGEKVFLECVQDMDHENMFWYRQDPGLGLRLIYFSYDVKMKEKGDIPEGYSVSREKKERFSLILESASTNQTSMYLCASRETPRAGANVLTFGAGSRLTVL.

The V and J genes are TRBV6-1 and TRBJ2-7; TRBD1 aligns across 7 bases. CDR3 size: 14 residues. J gave up 1 base and V 5 bases, and 5 bases lay outside the gene matches. CDR1 and CDR2 (germline): MNHNS, SASEGT. CDR3 coding DNA: TGTGCCAGCAGTCCGACAGGGAGATCCTACGAGCAGTACTTC. Translating gives CASSPTGRSYEQYF.

The chain is built from TRBV7-6 and TRBJ1-6; no firm D call. The V and J ends lost 5 bases and 3 bases respectively, with 11 bases between them. Germline loops: CDR1 SGHVS, CDR2 FNYEAQ. This CDR3 has 15 residues. The CDR3 region is CASSARAFYNSPLHF. Here the CDR3 DNA reads TGTGCCAGCAGCGCGCGGGCTTTCTATAATTCACCCCTCCACTTT.

The chain combines TRBV7-2 with TRBJ1-1; TRBD1 agrees at 7 bases. V was clipped by 5 bases and J by 0 bases; unmatched bases: 9. Germline V CDR1 and CDR2: SGHTA, FQGNSA. The CDR3 totals 16 residues. In DNA, the CDR3 is TGTGCCAGCAGCCCCCACCGTACAGGGGTGAACACTGAAGCTTTCTTT. It is translated as CASSPHRTGVNTEAFF.

The CDR3 bases are TGTGCCACCAGCAGCCAGACTAGTTCAGAGACCCAGTACTTC. This codes for CATSSQTSSETQYF. The genes are TRBV15 and TRBJ2-5; weak D call: TRBD2 (6 bases). V was clipped by 3 bases and J by 4 bases, with 12 bases between them. Germline V lookup: CDR1 LNHNV, CDR2 YYDKDF (reference sequence). There are 14 residues in the CDR3.

The V gene is TRBV19, the J gene TRBJ2-1; TRBD1 agrees at 7 bases. CDR1 and CDR2 from the germline V gene are LNHDA and SQIVND (reference sequence). The CDR3 covers 14 residues. V lost 7 bases and J lost 4; bases outside the gene matches: 7. CDR3 amino acids: CASISRGLYNEQFF. The DNA of the CDR3 is TGTGCCAGTATATCTAGGGGGCTTTACAATGAGCAGTTCTTC.

This clonotype turned up a few times. This rearrangement joins TRBV20-1 to TRBJ2-1, with D perhaps being TRBD1 or TRBD2 (7 bases each). Germline CDR1 DFQATT, CDR2 SNEGSKA (reference sequence). The CDR3 runs to 13 residues. The V and J ends lost 6 bases and 2 bases respectively, with 11 bases between them. CDR3 protein: CSAGGTAYNEQFF. DNA for the CDR3: TGCAGTGCGGGGGGGACAGCCTACAATGAGCAGTTCTTC.

This clonotype has only a few counts. The rearrangement uses TRBV6-1 and TRBJ1-3; D ambiguous. The CDR3 totals 13 residues. CDR1 is MNHNS, CDR2 SASEGT, per germline. Trimming took off 6 bases at V and 9 bases at J, with 15 bases between the two ends. The CDR3 bases are TGTGCCAGCAGGGCCGGCTCTGAGGGCACCATATATTTT. Protein sequence: CASRAGSEGTIYF.

The rearrangement joins TRBV30 to TRBJ2-7, with D hard to call. Trimming took off 0 bases at V and 5 bases at J, with 11 bases between the two ends. CDR3 length: 13 residues. Per the germline V gene, CDR1 is GTSNPN and CDR2 is SVGIG (reference sequence). CDR3 DNA sequence: TGTGCCTGGAGTGTAGGCAGTATCAACGAGCAGTACTTC. The encoded protein is CAWSVGSINEQYF.

In this sample, this clonotype turned up a few times. V gene TRBV20-1 combines with J gene TRBJ2-2, with 9 bases aligning to TRBD1. The CDR3 sequence is 16 residues long. After removal of 2 bases from V and 5 bases from J, the junction contained 9 bases not matched to a gene. Per germline, CDR1 DFQATT and CDR2 SNEGSKA (reference sequence). Written as DNA, the CDR3 is TGCAGTGCTAGACCCTCCGGGACAGGGTTTACCGGGGAGCTGTTTTTT. As protein: CSARPSGTGFTGELFF.